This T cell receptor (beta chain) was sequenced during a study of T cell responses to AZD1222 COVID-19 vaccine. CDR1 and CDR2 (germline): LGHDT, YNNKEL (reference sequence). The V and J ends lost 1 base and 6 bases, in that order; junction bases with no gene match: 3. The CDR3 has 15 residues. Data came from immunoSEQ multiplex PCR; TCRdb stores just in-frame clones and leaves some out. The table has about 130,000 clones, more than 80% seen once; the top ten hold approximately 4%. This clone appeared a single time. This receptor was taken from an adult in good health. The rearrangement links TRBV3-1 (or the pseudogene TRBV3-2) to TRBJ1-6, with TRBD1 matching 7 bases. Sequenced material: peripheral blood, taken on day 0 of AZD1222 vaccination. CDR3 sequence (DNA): TGTGCCAGCAGCCAAGGGGACAGCCCTAATTCACCCCTCCACTTT. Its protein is CASSQGDSPNSPLHF.